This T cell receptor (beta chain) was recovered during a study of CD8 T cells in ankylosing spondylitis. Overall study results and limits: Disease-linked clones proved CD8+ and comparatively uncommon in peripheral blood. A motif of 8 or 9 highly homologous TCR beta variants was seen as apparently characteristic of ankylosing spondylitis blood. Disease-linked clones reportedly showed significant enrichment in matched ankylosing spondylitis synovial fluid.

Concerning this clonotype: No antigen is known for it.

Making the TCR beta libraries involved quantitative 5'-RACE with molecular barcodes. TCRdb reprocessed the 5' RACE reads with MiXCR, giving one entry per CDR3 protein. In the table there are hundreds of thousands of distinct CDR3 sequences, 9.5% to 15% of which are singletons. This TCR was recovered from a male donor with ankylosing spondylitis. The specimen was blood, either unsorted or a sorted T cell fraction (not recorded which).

The CDR3 is CASSYSRGSSYNEQFF. DNA of the CDR3: TGTGCCAGCAGTTACTCGAGAGGGAGCTCCTACAATGAGCAGTTCTTC. The chain links TRBV6-2 or TRBV6-3 to TRBJ2-1; D is possibly TRBD2 (5 bases). The germline V gene has CDR1 MNHEY and CDR2 SVGEGT. The CDR3 length is 16 residues. V was pared by 0 bases and J by 0 bases, with 9 bases between.